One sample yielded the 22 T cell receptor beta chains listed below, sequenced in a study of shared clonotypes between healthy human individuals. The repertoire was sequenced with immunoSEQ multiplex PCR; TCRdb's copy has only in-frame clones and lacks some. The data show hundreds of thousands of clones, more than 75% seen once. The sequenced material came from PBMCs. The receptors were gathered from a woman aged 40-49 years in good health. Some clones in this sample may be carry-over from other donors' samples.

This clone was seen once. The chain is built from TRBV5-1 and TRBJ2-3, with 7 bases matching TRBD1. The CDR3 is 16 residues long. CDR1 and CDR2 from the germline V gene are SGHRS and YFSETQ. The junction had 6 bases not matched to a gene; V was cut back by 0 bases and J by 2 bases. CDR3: CASSLEGALITDTQYF. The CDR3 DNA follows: TGCGCCAGCAGCTTGGAGGGGGCATTGATCACAGATACGCAGTATTTT. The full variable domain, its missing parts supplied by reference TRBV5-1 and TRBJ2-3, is KAGVTQTPRYLIKTRGQQVTLSCSPISGHRSVSWYQQTPGQGLQFLFEYFSETQRNKGNFPGRFSGRQFSNSRSEMNVSTLELGDSALYLCASSLEGALITDTQYFGPGTRLTVL.

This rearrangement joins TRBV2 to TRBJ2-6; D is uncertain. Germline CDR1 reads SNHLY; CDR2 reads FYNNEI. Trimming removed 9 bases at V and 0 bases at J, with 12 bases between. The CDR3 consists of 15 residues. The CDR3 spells CARWAPSSGANVLTF. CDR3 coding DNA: TGTGCCAGGTGGGCCCCTAGCTCTGGGGCCAACGTCCTGACTTTC.

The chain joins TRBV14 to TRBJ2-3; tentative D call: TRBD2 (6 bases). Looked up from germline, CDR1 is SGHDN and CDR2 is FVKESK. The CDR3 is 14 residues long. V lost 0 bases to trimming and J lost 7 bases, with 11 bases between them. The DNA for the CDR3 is TGTGCCAGCAGCCAAGAAGGAGGGTGGAATACGCAGTATTTT. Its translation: CASSQEGGWNTQYF.

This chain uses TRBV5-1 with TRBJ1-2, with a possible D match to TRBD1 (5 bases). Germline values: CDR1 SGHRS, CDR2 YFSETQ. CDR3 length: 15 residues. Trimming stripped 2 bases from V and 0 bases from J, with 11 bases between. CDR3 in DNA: TGCGCCAGCAGCTTTGGGGCAGGATCTAACTATGGCTACACCTTC. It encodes CASSFGAGSNYGYTF.

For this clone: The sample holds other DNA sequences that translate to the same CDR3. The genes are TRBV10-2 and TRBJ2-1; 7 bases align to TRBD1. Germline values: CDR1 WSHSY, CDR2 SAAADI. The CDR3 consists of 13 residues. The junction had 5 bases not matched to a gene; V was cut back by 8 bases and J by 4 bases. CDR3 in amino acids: CASRRDSYNEQFF. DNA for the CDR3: TGCGCCAGCCGAAGGGACAGTTACAATGAGCAGTTCTTC.

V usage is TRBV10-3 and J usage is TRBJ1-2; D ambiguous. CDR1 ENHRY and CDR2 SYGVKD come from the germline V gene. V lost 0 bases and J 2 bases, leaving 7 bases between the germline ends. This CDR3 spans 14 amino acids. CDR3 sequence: CAISESVSNYGYTF. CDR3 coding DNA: TGTGCCATCAGTGAGTCTGTGTCCAACTATGGCTACACCTTC.

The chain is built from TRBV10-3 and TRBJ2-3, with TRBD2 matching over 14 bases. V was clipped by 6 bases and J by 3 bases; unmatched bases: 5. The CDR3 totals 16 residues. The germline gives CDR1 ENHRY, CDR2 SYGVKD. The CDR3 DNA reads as TGTGCCATCAGAGGGACTAGCGGGAGAGGGACAGATACGCAGTATTTT. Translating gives CAIRGTSGRGTDTQYF.

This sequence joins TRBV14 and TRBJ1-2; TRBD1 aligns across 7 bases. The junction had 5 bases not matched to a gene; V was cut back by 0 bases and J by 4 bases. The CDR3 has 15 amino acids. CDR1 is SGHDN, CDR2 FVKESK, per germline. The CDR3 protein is CASSQDRQGLYGYTF. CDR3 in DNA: TGTGCCAGCAGCCAAGATCGACAGGGCCTCTATGGCTACACCTTC.

CDR3 amino acids: CAISVQGTHSGANVLTF. The CDR3 DNA reads as TGTGCCATCAGTGTGCAGGGTACCCACTCTGGGGCCAACGTCCTGACTTTC. J is TRBJ2-6 and V is TRBV10-3, with D tentatively TRBD1 (5 bases). The CDR3 has 17 residues. Germline CDR1 is ENHRY and CDR2 is SYGVKD. Trimming took 4 bases from V and 0 from J, leaving 13 bases between them.

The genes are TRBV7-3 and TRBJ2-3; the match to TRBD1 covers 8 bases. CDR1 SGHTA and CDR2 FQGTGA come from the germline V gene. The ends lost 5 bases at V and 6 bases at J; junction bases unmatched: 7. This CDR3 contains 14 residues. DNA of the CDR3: TGTGCCAGCAGCCCGAACAGGGGGTCGGATACGCAGTATTTT. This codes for CASSPNRGSDTQYF.

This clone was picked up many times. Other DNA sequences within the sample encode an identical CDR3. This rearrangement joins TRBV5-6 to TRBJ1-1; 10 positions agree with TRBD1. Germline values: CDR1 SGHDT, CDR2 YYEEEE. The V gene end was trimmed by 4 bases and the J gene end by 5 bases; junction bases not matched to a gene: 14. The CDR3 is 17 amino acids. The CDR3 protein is CASSQLLIGTGDTEAFF. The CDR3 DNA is TGTGCCAGCAGCCAATTATTAATTGGGACAGGGGATACTGAAGCTTTCTTT.

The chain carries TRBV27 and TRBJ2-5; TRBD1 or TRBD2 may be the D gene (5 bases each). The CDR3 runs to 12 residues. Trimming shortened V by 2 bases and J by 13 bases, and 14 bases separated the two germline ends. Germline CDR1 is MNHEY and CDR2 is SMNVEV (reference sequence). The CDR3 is CASSLRQPGGYF. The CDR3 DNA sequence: TGTGCCAGCAGTTTACGACAGCCTGGGGGGTACTTC.

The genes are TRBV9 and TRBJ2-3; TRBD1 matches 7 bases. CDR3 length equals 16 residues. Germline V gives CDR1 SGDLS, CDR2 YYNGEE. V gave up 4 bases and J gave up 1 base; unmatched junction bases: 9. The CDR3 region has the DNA TGTGCCAGCAGCCCGGGAAACAGGGGCGGCACAGATACGCAGTATTTT. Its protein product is CASSPGNRGGTDTQYF.

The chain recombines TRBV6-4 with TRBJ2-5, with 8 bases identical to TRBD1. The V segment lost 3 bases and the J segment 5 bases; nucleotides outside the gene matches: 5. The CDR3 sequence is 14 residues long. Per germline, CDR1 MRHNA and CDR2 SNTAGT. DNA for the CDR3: TGTGCCAGCAGTGATTCAGGGGGCTGGGAGACCCAGTACTTC. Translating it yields CASSDSGGWETQYF.

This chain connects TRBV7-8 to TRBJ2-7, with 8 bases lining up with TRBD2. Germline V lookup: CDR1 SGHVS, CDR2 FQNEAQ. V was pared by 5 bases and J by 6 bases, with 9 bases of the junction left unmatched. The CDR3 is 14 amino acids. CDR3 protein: CASSAWTSMGEQYF. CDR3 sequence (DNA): TGTGCCAGCAGCGCGTGGACTAGCATGGGCGAGCAGTACTTC.

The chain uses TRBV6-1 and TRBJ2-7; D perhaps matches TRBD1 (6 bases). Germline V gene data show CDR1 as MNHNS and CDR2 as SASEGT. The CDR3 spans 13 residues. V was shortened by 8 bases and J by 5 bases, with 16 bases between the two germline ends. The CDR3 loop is CASSDSKVNEQYF. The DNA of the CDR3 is TGTGCCAGCTCGGACAGTAAGGTCAACGAGCAGTACTTC.

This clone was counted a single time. The CDR3 DNA reads as TGCGCCAGCAGCCACCGACTAGCGGGGGCCTACGAGCAGTACTTC. Translation: CASSHRLAGAYEQYF. The J gene is TRBJ2-7, the V gene TRBV10-2, with TRBD2 matching 12 bases. Germline loops: CDR1 WSHSY, CDR2 SAAADI. The CDR3 extends over 15 amino acids. V lost 6 bases, J lost 2 bases, and 5 bases stayed unmatched.

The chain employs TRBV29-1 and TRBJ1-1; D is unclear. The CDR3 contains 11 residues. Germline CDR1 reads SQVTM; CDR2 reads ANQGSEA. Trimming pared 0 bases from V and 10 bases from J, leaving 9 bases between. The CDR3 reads CSVEDSRGAFF. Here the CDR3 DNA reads TGCAGCGTTGAAGACAGCCGGGGAGCTTTCTTT.

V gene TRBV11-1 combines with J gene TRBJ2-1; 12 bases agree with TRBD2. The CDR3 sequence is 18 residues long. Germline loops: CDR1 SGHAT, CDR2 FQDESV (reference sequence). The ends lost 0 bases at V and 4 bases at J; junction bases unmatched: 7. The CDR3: CASSLARLAGGFYNEQFF. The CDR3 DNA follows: TGTGCCAGCAGCTTAGCGCGTCTAGCGGGAGGGTTTTACAATGAGCAGTTCTTC.

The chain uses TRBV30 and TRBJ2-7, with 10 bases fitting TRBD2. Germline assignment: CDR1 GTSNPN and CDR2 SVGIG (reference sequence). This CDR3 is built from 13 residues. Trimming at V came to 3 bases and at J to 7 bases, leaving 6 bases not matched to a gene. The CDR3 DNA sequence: TGTGCCTGGAGGGCTAGCGGGAGTTTTGAGCAGTACTTC. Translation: CAWRASGSFEQYF.

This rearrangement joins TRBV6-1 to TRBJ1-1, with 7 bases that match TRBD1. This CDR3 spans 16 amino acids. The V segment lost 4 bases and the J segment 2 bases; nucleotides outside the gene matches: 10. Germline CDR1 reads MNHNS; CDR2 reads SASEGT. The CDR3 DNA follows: TGTGCCAGCAGTGCCCGTGTGACAGGGTTCAACACTGAAGCTTTCTTT. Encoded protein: CASSARVTGFNTEAFF.

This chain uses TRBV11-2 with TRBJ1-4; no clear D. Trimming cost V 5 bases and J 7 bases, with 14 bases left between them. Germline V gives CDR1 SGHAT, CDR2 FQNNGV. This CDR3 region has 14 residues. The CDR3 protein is CASSPRQAVEKLFF. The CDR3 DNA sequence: TGTGCCAGCAGCCCCCGGCAGGCAGTTGAAAAACTGTTTTTT.